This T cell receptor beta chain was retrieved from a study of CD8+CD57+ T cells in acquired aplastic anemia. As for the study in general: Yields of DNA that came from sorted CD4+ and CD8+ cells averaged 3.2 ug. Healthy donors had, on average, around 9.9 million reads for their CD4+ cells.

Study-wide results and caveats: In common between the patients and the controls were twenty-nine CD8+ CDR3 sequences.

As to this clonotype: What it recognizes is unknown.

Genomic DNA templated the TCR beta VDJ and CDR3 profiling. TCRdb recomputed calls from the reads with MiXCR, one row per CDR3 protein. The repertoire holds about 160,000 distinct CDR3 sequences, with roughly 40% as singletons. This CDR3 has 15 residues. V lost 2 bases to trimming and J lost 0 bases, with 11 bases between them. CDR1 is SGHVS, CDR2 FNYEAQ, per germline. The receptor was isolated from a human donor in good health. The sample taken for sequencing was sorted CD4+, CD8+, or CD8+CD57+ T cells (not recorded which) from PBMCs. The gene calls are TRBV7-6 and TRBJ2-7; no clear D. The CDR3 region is CASSLLPDSSYEQYF. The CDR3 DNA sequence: TGTGCCAGCAGCTTACTACCAGATAGCTCCTACGAGCAGTACTTC.